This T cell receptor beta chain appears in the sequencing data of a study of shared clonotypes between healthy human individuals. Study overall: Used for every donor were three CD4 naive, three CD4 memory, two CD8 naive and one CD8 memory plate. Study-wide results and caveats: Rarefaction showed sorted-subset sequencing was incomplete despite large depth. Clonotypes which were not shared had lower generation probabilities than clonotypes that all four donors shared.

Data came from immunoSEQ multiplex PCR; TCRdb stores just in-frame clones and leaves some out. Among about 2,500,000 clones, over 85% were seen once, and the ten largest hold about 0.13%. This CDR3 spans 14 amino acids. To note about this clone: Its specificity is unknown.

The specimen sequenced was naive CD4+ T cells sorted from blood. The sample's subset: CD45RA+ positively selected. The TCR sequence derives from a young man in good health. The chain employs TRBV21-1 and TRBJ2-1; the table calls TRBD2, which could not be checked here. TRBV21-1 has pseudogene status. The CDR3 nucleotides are TGTGCCAGCAGCCGGAGAGGGCGGGGGGATGAGCAGTTCTTC. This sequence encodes CASSRRGRGDEQFF.